This T cell receptor (beta chain) emerged from a study of vaccination and CD4 T cells after COVID-19. Study background: Participants were vaccinated with two doses, given as either BNT162b2 or mRNA-1273 vaccine.

TCRdb reanalysed the PCR reads using MiXCR and keeps one entry per CDR3 protein. The sample holds some 22,000 distinct CDR3 sequences; under 60% are singletons and the top ten take roughly 1%. Details on this clonotype: Antigen specificity is unknown.

Study-wide results and limits: Convalescent patients showed a median roughly 90% of reactive clones that were seen only post-vaccination. The median number of SARS-CoV-2-reactive clonotypes increased from about 20 to 38, a change that did not reach significance.

This TCR derives from a human donor who had recovered from COVID-19. Sequencing was performed on CD4+ T cells from blood, taken before SARS-CoV-2 vaccination.

CDR3 coding DNA: TGCAGCGCAGGAGGGACTAGCGGGAAACCAGCCTACAATGAGCAGTTCTTC. Its translation is CSAGGTSGKPAYNEQFF. This sequence joins TRBV29-1 and TRBJ2-1; 13 nucleotides align to TRBD2. The CDR3 covers 17 residues. V lost 7 bases, J lost 2 bases, and 11 bases stayed unmatched. Germline loops: CDR1 SQVTM, CDR2 ANQGSEA.